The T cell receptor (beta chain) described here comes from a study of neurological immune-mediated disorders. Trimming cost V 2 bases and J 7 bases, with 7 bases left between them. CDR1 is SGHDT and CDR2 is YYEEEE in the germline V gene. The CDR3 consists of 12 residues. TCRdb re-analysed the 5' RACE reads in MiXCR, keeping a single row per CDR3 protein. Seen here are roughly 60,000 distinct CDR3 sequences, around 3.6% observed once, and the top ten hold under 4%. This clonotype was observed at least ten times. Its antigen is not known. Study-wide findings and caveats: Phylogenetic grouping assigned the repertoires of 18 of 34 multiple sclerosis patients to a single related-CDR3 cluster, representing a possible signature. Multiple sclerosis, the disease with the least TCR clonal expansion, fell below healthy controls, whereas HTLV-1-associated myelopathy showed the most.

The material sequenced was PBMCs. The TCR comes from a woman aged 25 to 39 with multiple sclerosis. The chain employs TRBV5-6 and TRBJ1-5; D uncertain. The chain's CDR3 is CASSFGRQPQHF. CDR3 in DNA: TGTGCCAGCAGCTTCGGACGGCAGCCCCAGCATTTT.